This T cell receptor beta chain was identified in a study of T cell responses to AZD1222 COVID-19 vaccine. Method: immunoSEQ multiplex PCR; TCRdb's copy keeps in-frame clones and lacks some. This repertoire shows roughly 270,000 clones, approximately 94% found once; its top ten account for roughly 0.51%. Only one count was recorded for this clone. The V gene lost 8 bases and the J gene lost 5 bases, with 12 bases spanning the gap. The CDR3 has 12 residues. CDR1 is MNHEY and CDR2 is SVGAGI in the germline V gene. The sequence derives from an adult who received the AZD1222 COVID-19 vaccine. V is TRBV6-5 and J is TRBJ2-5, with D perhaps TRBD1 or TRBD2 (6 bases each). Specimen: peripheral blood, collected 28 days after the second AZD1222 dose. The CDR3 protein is CASGGQEETQYF. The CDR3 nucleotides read TGTGCCAGCGGGGGGCAAGAGGAGACCCAGTACTTC.